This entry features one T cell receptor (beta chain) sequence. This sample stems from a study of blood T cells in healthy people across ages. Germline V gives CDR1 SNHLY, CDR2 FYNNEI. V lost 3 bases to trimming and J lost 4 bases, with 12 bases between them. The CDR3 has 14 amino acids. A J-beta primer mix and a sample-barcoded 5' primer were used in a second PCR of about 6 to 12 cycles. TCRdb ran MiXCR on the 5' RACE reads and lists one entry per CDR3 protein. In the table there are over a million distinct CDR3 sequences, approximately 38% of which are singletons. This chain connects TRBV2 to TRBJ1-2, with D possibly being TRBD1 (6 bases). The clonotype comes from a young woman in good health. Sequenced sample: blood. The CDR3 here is CASSEGAGIYGYTF. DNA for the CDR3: TGTGCCAGCAGTGAGGGGGCCGGGATCTATGGCTACACCTTC.